This T cell receptor beta chain was captured in a study of blood T cell repertoires in COVID-19. The overall study: COVID-19 samples from acute and convalescent phases originated in the United States, Italy and Spain.

CDR1 and CDR2 from the germline V gene are SGHTA and FQGTGA. CDR3 length equals 16 residues. Recruitment covered about 25 US areas and drew participants whose ages spanned 18 to 89 years. Profiling relied on immunoSEQ multiplex PCR, and the TCRdb table lists in-frame clones only, not all of them. The table records roughly 250,000 clones, around 86% of them present only once. Comments on this clone: Mismatch with germline at one junction end may stem from a read error.

The TCR sequence derives from a woman in her 40s with acute COVID-19. The sample comprised PBMCs or T cells enriched from blood (not recorded which). The rearrangement uses TRBV7-3 and TRBJ2-1; 10 bases are shared with TRBD2. CDR3 bases: TGTGCCAGCAGCCTAACTAGCGGGGCGCCCTACAATGAGCAGTTCTTC. This gives the protein CASSLTSGAPYNEQFF.